This TCR beta chain was documented in a study of cytomegalovirus exposure and HLA in healthy donors. The PCR employed 60 Vbeta primers together with 13 Jbeta primers. The method was immunoSEQ multiplex PCR; TCRdb's version includes in-frame clones alone and lacks a portion of them. The sample data list some 75,000 clones. Of note for this clone: Its antigen is unidentified.

Germline V CDR1 and CDR2: PRHDT, FYEKMQ (reference sequence). V was pared by 5 bases and J by 2 bases, with 13 bases between. The CDR3 contains 14 residues. Study-wide points: The authors later linked a missense DCLRE1C variant to TCR beta V- and J-gene trimming. Through in vitro validation, three CMV-associated chains were shown to be specific for CMV antigens. In a later analysis, specific HLA alleles were associated with 15,000 to 20,000 TCR beta sequences at a 0.05 false discovery rate.

The sequenced material came from PBMCs. This sequence was found in a female donor in good health and CMV-seropositive. The chain links TRBV13 to TRBJ2-7; weak D call: TRBD2 (6 bases). CDR3 in amino acids: CASSRRGVAYEQYF. The CDR3 nucleotides read TGTGCCAGCAGCCGCCGCGGGGTGGCCTACGAGCAGTACTTC.